Given below is one T cell receptor beta chain in context. No antigen is known for it. The entry originates in a study of cytomegalovirus exposure and HLA in healthy donors. As for the study in general: Inside one of the first data releases sat about 85 million unique TCRs taken from HLA-typed donors.

V gave up 3 bases and J gave up 4 bases, with 13 bases separating them. The CDR3 totals 16 residues. CDR1 and CDR2 from the germline V gene are LNHDA and SQIVND (reference sequence). The study ran its PCR with 60 Vbeta and 13 Jbeta primers. Sequenced by immunoSEQ multiplex PCR; TCRdb stores in-frame clones only, minus some. Of 150,000 or so clones listed, 75% to 80% were seen once; the top ten hold about 14%. The study, taken as a whole, reports: Analyzed later, association rates of TCRs varied across HLA loci, with DRB1 most and HLA-C fewest. Likely technical artifact: a cluster of highly shared sequence variants. A later analysis linked fewer than 20,000 TCR beta sequences to HLA alleles at 0.05 false discovery rate.

The chain is built from TRBV19 and TRBJ1-6; D is undetermined. This TCR came from a man in his fifties in good health and CMV-seropositive. Sequences were obtained from PBMCs. This chain's CDR3 is CASSIGTGLYNSPLHF. The DNA for the CDR3 is TGTGCCAGTAGTATTGGCACTGGGCTTTATAATTCACCCCTCCACTTT.